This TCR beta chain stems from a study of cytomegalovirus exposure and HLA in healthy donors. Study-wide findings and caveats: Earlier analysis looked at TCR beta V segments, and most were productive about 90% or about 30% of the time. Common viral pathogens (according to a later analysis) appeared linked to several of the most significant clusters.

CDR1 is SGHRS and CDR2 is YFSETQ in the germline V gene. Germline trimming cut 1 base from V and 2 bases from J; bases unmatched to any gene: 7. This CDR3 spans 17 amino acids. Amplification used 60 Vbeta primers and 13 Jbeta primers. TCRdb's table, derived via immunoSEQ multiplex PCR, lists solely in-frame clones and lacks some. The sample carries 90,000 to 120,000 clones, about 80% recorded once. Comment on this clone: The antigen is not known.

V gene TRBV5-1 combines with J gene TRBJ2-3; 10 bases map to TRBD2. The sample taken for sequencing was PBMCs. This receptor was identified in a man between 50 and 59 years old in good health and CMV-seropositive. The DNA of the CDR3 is TGCGCCAGCAGCTTGTGGAGCGGGAGGGATATCACAGATACGCAGTATTTT. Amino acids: CASSLWSGRDITDTQYF.